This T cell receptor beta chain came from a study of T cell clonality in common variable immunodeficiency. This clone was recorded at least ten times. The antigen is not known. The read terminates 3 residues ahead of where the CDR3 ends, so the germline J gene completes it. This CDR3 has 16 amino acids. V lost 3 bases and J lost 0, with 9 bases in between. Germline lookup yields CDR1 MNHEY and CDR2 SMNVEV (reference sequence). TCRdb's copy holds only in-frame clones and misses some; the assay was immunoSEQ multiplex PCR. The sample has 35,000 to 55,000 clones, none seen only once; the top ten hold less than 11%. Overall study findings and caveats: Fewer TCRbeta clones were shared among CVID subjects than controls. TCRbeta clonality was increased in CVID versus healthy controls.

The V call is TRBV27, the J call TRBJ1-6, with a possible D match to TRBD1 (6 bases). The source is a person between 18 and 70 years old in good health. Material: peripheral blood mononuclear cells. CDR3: CASSFLDSSYNSPLHF. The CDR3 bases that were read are TGTGCCAGCAGTTTTCTGGACAGCTCCTATAATTCACCC.